This T cell receptor (beta chain) was captured by sequencing in a study of graft-versus-host responses after intestinal transplantation. Study as a whole: Recipients had multivisceral, liver-intestinal, or isolated intestinal transplants. Each patient got anti-thymocyte globulin induction, then tacrolimus and steroids for around three years. Study observations and caveats: GvH clone levels peaked in circulation, and this peak was associated with early post-transplant HvG declines. Present in recipient marrow, GvH clones included some that appeared first in ileum or blood.

As to this clone: As yet, its antigen is unknown.

Using immunoSEQ multiplex PCR, the repertoire was profiled, and TCRdb retains in-frame clones only, with some absent. The sample has some 70,000 clones; 80% to 95% are singletons. Per germline, CDR1 SEHNR and CDR2 FQNEAQ (reference sequence). Deletions cut 4 bases from V and 8 bases from J, with 8 bases between. This CDR3 has 11 amino acids. Material: bone marrow, obtained 700 to 850 days after intestinal transplantation. The chain is built from TRBV7-9 and TRBJ1-1, with no clear D. This TCR derives from a human patient who received an intestinal transplant, so some T cells may come from the graft donor. The CDR3 DNA sequence: TGTGCCAGCAGCTCTGACCCCGAAGCTTTCTTT. Translation: CASSSDPEAFF.